Presented here are 17 T cell receptor beta chains from one specimen sequenced in a study of memory CD8 T cells in hepatitis C reinfection. As to time point: pre-reinfection, 55 to 20 weeks before reinfection detection. The sorted cells went straight to TCR sequencing with no prior in vitro expansion. Profiling relied on immunoSEQ multiplex PCR, and the TCRdb table lists in-frame clones only, not all of them. The sample yields approximately 50,000 clones, roughly 91% seen once. Sequencing was performed on naive CD8+ T cells sorted from blood. The receptor set was obtained from a man aged 18 to 29 with hepatitis C virus infection.

This chain connects TRBV7-8 to TRBJ2-7; 10 nucleotides agree with TRBD2. This CDR3 spans 17 amino acids. J gave up 5 bases and V 1 base, and 11 bases lay outside the gene matches. CDR1 is SGHVS, CDR2 FQNEAQ, per germline. The CDR3 DNA follows: TGTGCCAGCAGCTTAGAAGCGGGAGGGGGCTCGATTAACGAGCAGTACTTC. Its translation is CASSLEAGGGSINEQYF. The whole variable domain, filled in from reference TRBV7-8 and TRBJ2-7, reads GAGVSQSPRYKVAKRGQDVALRCDPISGHVSLFWYQQALGQGPEFLTYFQNEAQLDKSGLPSDRFFAERPEGSVSTLKIQRTQQEDSAVYLCASSLEAGGGSINEQYFGPGTRLTVT.

V is TRBV5-3 and J is TRBJ1-2; a weak D match, TRBD1 (6 bases). TRBV5-3 is an open reading frame, and its role is uncertain. Between the trimmed V and J ends, which lost 5 bases and 3 bases, there was a span of 20 bases. The CDR3 is made up of 16 amino acids. In DNA, the CDR3 is TGTGCCAGAAGTAAGGACAGAGGGGTTGGTCACTATGGCTACACCTTC. This gives the protein CARSKDRGVGHYGYTF.

The chain is built from TRBV7-9 and TRBJ2-7, with 9 bases matching TRBD2. The junction had 14 bases not matched to a gene; V was cut back by 1 base and J by 4 bases. This CDR3 has 18 residues. The germline V gene has CDR1 SEHNR and CDR2 FQNEAQ (reference sequence). DNA of the CDR3: TGTGCCAGCAGCTTAGTCGATAGCGGGAGAGCCAATAAGTACGAGCAGTACTTC. Residues: CASSLVDSGRANKYEQYF.

This chain uses TRBV5-6 with TRBJ2-7; D possibly corresponds to TRBD1 (5 bases). V was pared by 4 bases and J by 7 bases, with 21 bases between. This CDR3 contains 15 residues. CDR1 is SGHDT, CDR2 YYEEEE, per germline. The CDR3 protein is CASSQQVSSLREQYF. In DNA form, the CDR3 reads TGTGCCAGCAGCCAACAGGTCTCCTCTCTACGGGAGCAGTACTTC.

The rearrangement uses TRBV28 and TRBJ1-2; 7 bases line up with TRBD1. Trimming took 4 bases from V and 5 from J; bases not matched to a gene: 7. The CDR3 runs to 14 residues. CDR1 and CDR2 from the germline V gene are MDHEN and SYDVKM. The CDR3 spells CASSSRDSDYGYTF. In DNA form, the CDR3 reads TGTGCCAGCAGTTCCCGGGACAGCGATTATGGCTACACCTTC.

The V and J genes are TRBV4-3 and TRBJ1-2; the D is unclear. The germline V and J ends were trimmed by 0 bases and 6 bases, with 11 bases remaining between them. The CDR3 totals 14 residues. Germline V gene sequence: CDR1 LGHNA, CDR2 YSLEER. The CDR3 region is CASSQESRDDGYTF. The DNA of the CDR3 is TGCGCCAGCAGCCAAGAATCTAGAGATGATGGCTACACCTTC.

This clone turned up a few times. The chain combines TRBV6-1 with TRBJ1-1; D uncertain. Germline lookup yields CDR1 MNHNS and CDR2 SASEGT. The CDR3 length is 10 residues. Between the trimmed V and J ends, which lost 6 bases and 5 bases, there was a span of 4 bases. CDR3 nucleotide sequence: TGTGCCAGCAGATATACTGAAGCTTTCTTT. Encoded protein: CASRYTEAFF.

V and J are TRBV15 and TRBJ2-3; possibly TRBD1 for D (7 bases). The V end lost 1 base, the J end lost 2 bases, and 22 bases lay between the germline ends. Germline CDR1 reads LNHNV; CDR2 reads YYDKDF (reference sequence). CDR3 size: 19 residues. This chain's CDR3 is CATSRAPGRQGGNTDTQYF. The CDR3 nucleotides read TGTGCCACCAGCAGAGCCCCCGGTCGACAGGGCGGGAACACAGATACGCAGTATTTT.

This chain uses TRBV9 with TRBJ1-5; TRBD1 matches 7 bases. Trimming at V came to 2 bases and at J to 0 bases, leaving 23 bases not matched to a gene. Germline V gene data show CDR1 as SGDLS and CDR2 as YYNGEE. The CDR3 covers 22 residues. For the CDR3, the DNA is TGTGCCAGCAGCGTGGACAACCGGGACAGAAGAGGGAGAACCTATAGCAATCAGCCCCAGCATTTT. This encodes CASSVDNRDRRGRTYSNQPQHF.

This clone was counted between two and nine times. The chain has TRBV4-1 and TRBJ2-3, with D uncertain. V lost 0 bases to trimming and J lost 2 bases, with 9 bases between them. The CDR3 is 15 residues long. The germline V gene encodes CDR1 MGHRA and CDR2 YSYEKL. The CDR3 here is CASSQDPGSTDTQYF. CDR3 nucleotide sequence: TGCGCCAGCAGCCAAGATCCGGGTTCCACAGATACGCAGTATTTT.

V gene TRBV29-1 combines with J gene TRBJ2-2; 10 bases map to TRBD2. CDR1 is SQVTM and CDR2 is ANQGSEA in the germline V gene. This CDR3 is 17 amino acids long. V shed 1 base, J shed 0 bases, and the junction held 5 bases outside the gene matches. The CDR3 is CSVEVDSGGANTGELFF. CDR3 bases: TGCAGCGTTGAAGTTGACAGCGGGGGGGCGAACACCGGGGAGCTGTTTTTT.

This rearrangement joins TRBV9 to TRBJ2-7; D is possibly TRBD2 (7 bases). From germline, CDR1 is SGDLS and CDR2 YYNGEE. The CDR3 is 15 residues long. V shed 7 bases and J shed 3 bases, with 20 bases lying between them. The CDR3 loop reads CASPRRGGDFYEQYV. DNA of the CDR3: TGTGCCAGCCCCAGGAGGGGGGGGGACTTCTACGAGCAGTACGTC.

This chain connects TRBV7-8 to TRBJ1-1; D gene uncertain. The CDR3 has 15 amino acids. The ends were cut back, 2 bases at V and 5 bases at J, with 15 bases in the middle. The germline V gene has CDR1 SGHVS and CDR2 FQNEAQ. The CDR3 spells CASSLYRGVETEAFF. The CDR3 DNA reads as TGTGCCAGCAGCTTATATCGCGGGGTGGAGACTGAAGCTTTCTTT.

This sequence joins TRBV7-9 and TRBJ2-1; 7 bases map to TRBD2. The CDR3 sequence is 16 residues long. In germline, CDR1 is SEHNR, CDR2 FQNEAQ (reference sequence). The ends lost 6 bases at V and 5 bases at J; junction bases unmatched: 13. The CDR3 spells CASSPPVASGNNEQFF. The CDR3 nucleotides read TGTGCCAGCAGTCCCCCCGTGGCTAGCGGTAACAATGAGCAGTTCTTC.

This clone was seen more than once but under ten times. This chain joins TRBV6-1 and TRBJ1-1, with TRBD1 matching over 8 bases. The CDR3 runs to 14 residues. Germline lookup yields CDR1 MNHNS and CDR2 SASEGT. With V trimmed by 6 bases and J by 6 bases, 9 bases remained unmatched. The CDR3 coding sequence is TGTGCCAGCAGGAGAACAGGGGGGAGCGCTGAAGCTTTCTTT. This encodes CASRRTGGSAEAFF.

The CDR3 sequence is CASSPGQGNEQYF. The CDR3 nucleotides read TGTGCCAGTAGCCCGGGACAGGGGAACGAGCAGTACTTC. V gene TRBV19 combines with J gene TRBJ2-7, with TRBD1 matching 10 bases. In germline, CDR1 is LNHDA, CDR2 SQIVND (reference sequence). The trim removed 6 bases at V and 5 bases at J, leaving 4 bases unmatched. CDR3 length: 13 amino acids. Together with reference TRBV19 and TRBJ2-7, the CDR3 gives the full variable domain: DGGITQSPKYLFRKEGQNVTLSCEQNLNHDAMYWYRQDPGQGLRLIYYSQIVNDFQKGDIAEGYSVSREKKESFPLTVTSAQKNPTAFYLCASSPGQGNEQYFGPGTRLTVT.

The rearrangement uses TRBV29-1 and TRBJ2-1, with TRBD2 identical over 10 bases. V shed 5 bases, J shed 5 bases, and the junction held 3 bases outside the gene matches. This CDR3 comprises 13 residues. In germline, CDR1 is SQVTM, CDR2 ANQGSEA. As DNA, the CDR3 is TGCAGCGTTACCACTAGCGGGGACAATGAGCAGTTCTTC. It encodes CSVTTSGDNEQFF.